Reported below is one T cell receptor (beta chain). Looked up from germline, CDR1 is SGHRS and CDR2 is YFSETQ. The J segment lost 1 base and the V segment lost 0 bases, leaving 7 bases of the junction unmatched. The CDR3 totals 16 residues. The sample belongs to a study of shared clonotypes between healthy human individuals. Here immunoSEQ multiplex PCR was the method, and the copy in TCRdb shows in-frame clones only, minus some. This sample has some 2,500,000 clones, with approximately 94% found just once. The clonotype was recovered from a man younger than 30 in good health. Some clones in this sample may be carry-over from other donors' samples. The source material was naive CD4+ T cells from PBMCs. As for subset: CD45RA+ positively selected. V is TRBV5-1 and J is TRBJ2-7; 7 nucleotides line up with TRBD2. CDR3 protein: CASSLEFGGSSYEQYF. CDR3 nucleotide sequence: TGCGCCAGCAGCTTGGAATTCGGCGGGAGTTCCTACGAGCAGTACTTC.